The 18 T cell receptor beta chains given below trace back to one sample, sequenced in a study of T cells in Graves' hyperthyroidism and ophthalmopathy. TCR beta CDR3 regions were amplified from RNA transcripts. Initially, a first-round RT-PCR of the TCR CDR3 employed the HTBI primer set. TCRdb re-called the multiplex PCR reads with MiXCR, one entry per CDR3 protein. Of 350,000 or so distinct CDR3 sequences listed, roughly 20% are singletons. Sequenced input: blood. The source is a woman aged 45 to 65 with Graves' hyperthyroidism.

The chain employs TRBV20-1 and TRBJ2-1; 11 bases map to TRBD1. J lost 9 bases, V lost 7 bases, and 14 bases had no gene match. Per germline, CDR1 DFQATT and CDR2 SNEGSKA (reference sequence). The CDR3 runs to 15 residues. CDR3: CSVSDPGQGGGEQFF. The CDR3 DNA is TGCAGTGTTTCAGACCCGGGACAGGGGGGGGGTGAGCAGTTCTTC.

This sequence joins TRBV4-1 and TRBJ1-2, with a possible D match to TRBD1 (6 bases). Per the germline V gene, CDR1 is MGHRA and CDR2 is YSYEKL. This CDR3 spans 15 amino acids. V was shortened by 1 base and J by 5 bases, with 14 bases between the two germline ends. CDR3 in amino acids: CASSQGDRSQYGYTF. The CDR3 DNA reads TGCGCCAGCAGCCAAGGCGACAGGTCACAATATGGCTACACCTTC.

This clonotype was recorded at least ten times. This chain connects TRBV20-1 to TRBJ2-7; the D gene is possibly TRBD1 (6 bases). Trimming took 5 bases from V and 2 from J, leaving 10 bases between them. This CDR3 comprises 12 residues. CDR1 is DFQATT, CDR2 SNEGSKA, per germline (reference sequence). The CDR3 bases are TGCAGTGCTTTGGACAGTACCTACGAGCAGTACTTC. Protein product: CSALDSTYEQYF.

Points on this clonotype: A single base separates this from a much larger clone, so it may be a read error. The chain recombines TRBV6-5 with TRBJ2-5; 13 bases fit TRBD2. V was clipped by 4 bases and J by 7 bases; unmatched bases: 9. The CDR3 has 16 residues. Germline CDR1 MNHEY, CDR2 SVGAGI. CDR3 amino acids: CASSSGLAGPLGTQYF. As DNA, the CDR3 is TGTGCCAGCAGTTCGGGACTAGCGGGGCCCCTGGGGACCCAGTACTTC.

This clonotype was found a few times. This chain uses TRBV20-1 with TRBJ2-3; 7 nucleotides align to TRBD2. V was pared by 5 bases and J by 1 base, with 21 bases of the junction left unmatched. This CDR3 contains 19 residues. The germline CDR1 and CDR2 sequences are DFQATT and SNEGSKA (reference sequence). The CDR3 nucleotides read TGCAGTGCTCAATCAACCCCCTACGGGGGGAAGAGTCGCACAGATACGCAGTATTTT. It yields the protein CSAQSTPYGGKSRTDTQYF.

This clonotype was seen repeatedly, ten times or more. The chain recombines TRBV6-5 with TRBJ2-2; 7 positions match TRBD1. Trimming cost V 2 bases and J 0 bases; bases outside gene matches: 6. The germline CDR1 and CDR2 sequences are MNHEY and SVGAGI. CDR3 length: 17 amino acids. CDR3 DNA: TGTGCCAGCAGTTACCCACGGGACAGCCCGAACACCGGGGAGCTGTTTTTT. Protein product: CASSYPRDSPNTGELFF.

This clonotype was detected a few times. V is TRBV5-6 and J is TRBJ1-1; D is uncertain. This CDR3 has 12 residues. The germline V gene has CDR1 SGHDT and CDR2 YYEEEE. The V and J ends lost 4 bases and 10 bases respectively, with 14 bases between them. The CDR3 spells CASSANPETAFF. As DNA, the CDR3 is TGTGCCAGCAGCGCGAACCCCGAAACAGCTTTCTTT. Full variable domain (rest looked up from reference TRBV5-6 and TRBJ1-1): DAGVTQSPTHLIKTRGQQVTLRCSPKSGHDTVSWYQQALGQGPQFIFQYYEEEERQRGNFPDRFSGHQFPNYSSELNVNALLLGDSALYLCASSANPETAFFGQGTRLTVV.

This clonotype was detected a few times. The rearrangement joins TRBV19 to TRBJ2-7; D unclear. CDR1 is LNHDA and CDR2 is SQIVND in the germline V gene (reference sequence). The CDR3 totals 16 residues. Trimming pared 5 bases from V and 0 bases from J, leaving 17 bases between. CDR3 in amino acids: CASSVSYGGSSYEQYF. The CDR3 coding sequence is TGTGCCAGTAGTGTATCCTACGGCGGTAGCTCCTACGAGCAGTACTTC.

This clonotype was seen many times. Written as DNA, the CDR3 is TGTGCCAGCAGTACCGGGACCAACAATGAGCAGTTCTTC. Protein: CASSTGTNNEQFF. The chain has TRBV2 and TRBJ2-1, with D tentatively TRBD1 or TRBD2 (5 bases each). Germline V gene data show CDR1 as SNHLY and CDR2 as FYNNEI. Between the trimmed V and J ends, which lost 5 bases and 5 bases, there was a span of 10 bases. This CDR3 spans 13 amino acids.

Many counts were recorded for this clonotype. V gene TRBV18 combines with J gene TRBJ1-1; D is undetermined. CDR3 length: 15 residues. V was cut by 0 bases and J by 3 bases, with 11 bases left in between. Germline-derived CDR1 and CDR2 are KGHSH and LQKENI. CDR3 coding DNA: TGTGCCAGCTCACCACCGTCCAGAGAGGACACTGAAGCTTTCTTT. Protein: CASSPPSREDTEAFF.

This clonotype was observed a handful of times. CDR3 loop: CSARDPDTGGANYGYTF. In DNA, the CDR3 is TGCAGTGCTAGAGATCCCGATACAGGGGGGGCTAACTATGGCTACACCTTC. This sequence joins TRBV20-1 and TRBJ1-2; 8 nucleotides match TRBD1. The trim removed 0 bases at V and 0 bases at J, leaving 9 bases unmatched. CDR3 size: 17 residues. Germline CDR1 and CDR2: DFQATT and SNEGSKA (reference sequence).

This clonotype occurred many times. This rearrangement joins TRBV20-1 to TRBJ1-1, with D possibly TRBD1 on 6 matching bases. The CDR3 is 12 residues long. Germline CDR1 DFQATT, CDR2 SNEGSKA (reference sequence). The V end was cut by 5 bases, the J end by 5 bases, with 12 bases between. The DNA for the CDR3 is TGCAGTGCTGGGGGGCGCGAAACTGAAGCTTTCTTT. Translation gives CSAGGRETEAFF.

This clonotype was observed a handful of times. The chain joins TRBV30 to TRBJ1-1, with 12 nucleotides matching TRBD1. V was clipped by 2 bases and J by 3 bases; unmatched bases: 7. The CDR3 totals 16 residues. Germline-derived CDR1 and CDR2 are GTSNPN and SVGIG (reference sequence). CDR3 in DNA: TGTGCCTGGAGTCCCGGGACAGGGGGCCGGGACACTGAAGCTTTCTTT. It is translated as CAWSPGTGGRDTEAFF.

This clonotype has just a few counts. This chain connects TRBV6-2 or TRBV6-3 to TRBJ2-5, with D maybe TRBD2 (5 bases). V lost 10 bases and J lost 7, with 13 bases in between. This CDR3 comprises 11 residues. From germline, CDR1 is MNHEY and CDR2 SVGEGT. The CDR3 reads CATHEEVTQYF. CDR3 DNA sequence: TGTGCCACCCATGAGGAGGTGACCCAGTACTTC.

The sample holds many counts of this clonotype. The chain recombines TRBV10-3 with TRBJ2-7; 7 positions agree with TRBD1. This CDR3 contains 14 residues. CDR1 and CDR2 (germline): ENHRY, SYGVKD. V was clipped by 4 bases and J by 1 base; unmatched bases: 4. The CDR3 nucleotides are TGTGCCATCAGTGGGACAGGCCCGTCCTACGAGCAGTACTTC. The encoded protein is CAISGTGPSYEQYF.

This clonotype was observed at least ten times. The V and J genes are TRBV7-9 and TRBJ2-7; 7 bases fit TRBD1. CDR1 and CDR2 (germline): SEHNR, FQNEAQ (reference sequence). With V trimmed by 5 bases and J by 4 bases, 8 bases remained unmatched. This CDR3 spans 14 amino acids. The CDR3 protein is CASSPPGQIYEQYF. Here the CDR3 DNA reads TGTGCCAGCAGCCCGCCGGGACAGATTTACGAGCAGTACTTC.

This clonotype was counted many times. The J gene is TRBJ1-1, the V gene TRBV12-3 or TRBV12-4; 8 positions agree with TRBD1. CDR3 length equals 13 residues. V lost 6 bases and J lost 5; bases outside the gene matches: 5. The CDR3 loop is CASSGQGWTEAFF. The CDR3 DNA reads TGTGCCAGCAGCGGACAGGGCTGGACTGAAGCTTTCTTT.

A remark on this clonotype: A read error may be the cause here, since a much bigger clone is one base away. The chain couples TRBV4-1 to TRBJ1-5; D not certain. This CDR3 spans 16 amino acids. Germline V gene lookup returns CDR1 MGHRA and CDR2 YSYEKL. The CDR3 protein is CASSHKAGGSYQPQHF. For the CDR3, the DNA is TGCGCCAGCAGCCACAAGGCTGGCGGTAGCTATCAGCCCCAGCATTTT.